These T cell receptor beta chains were read from a single sample in a study of blood T cell repertoires in COVID-19. Clones were sequenced by immunoSEQ multiplex PCR, and TCRdb holds only the in-frame ones, with some missing. The sample includes approximately 140,000 clones, around three quarters of them seen just once. The sample taken for sequencing was peripheral blood. These receptors all stem from a man aged 50 or older with acute or convalescent COVID-19. CDR3s include the opening cysteine and the closing phenylalanine or tryptophan.

V gene	J gene	CDR3 protein
TRBV10-2	TRBJ2-1	CASSENGDYNEQFF
TRBV7-6	TRBJ2-1	CASSLLRGEDNSEQFF
TRBV9	TRBJ1-4	CASSLLRGSEKLFF
TRBV5-5	TRBJ2-7	CASSPRGGTSYEQYF
TRBV12-3/TRBV12-4	TRBJ1-2	CASSLKGAGGYTF
TRBV5-6	TRBJ1-1	CASSLRRTGGITEAFF
TRBV3-1/TRBV3-2	TRBJ2-5	CASSQISGGFQETQYF
TRBV28	TRBJ2-6	CASRRDRDTGANVLTF
TRBV19	TRBJ2-7	CASSSRGGTYEQYF
TRBV10-3	TRBJ2-1	CAISAQSGSIEQFF
TRBV2	TRBJ1-4	CASREGRGGRATNEKLFF
TRBV5-1	TRBJ2-7	CASSFNQGYEQYF
TRBV9	TRBJ1-2	CASSVGSQLTYGYTF
TRBV5-4	TRBJ2-3	CASSLGERGPEDTQYF
TRBV24-1	TRBJ2-5	CATNQAGQETQYF
TRBV6-5	TRBJ2-7	CASRRTGGWEQYF
TRBV3-1/TRBV3-2	TRBJ2-3	CASSLVAGADTQYF
TRBV19	TRBJ1-6	CASSRQENSPLHF
TRBV27	TRBJ1-3	CASRSNRDRIRRNTIYF
TRBV5-4	TRBJ2-7	CASSWGAGGSSYEQYF
TRBV7-9	TRBJ1-1	CASSTRGSMNTEAFF
TRBV14	TRBJ2-7	CASSQDFRGGHEQYF
TRBV6-2/TRBV6-3	TRBJ2-1	CASSWDRIFNEQFF
TRBV27	TRBJ1-1	CASRPQGGESGAFF
TRBV6-5	TRBJ1-2	CASRRDRNYGYTF
TRBV2	TRBJ1-4	CASSEVSSEGEKLFF
TRBV6-1	TRBJ2-5	CASSFTDRALKTQYF
TRBV11-2	TRBJ2-1	CASSTRPGTGDNEQFF
TRBV5-4	TRBJ1-6	CASSFTDPFGGNSPLHF
TRBV7-8	TRBJ1-1	CASSLALTPEAFF
TRBV5-1	TRBJ2-4	CASSLDRWAKNIQYF
TRBV3-1/TRBV3-2	TRBJ1-6	CASSQGGTISPPLHF